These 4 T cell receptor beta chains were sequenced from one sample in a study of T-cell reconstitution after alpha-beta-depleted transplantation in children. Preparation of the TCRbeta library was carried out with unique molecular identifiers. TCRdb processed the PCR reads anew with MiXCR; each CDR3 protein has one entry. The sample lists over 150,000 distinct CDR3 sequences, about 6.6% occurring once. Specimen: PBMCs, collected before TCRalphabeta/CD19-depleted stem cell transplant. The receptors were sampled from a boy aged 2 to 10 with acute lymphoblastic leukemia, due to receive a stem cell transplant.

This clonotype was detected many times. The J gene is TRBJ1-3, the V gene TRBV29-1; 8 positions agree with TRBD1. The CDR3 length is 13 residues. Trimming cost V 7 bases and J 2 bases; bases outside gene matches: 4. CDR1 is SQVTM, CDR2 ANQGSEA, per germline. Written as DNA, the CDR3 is TGCAGCGCCAGGGGGCGAGCTGGAAACACCATATATTTT. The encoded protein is CSARGRAGNTIYF.

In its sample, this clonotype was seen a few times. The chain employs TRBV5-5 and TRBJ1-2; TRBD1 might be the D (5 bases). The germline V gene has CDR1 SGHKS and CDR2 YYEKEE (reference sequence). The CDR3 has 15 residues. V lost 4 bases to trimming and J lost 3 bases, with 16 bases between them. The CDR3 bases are TGTGCCAGCAGCCCCGTACGGGACCGTGACTATGGCTACACCTTC. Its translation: CASSPVRDRDYGYTF.

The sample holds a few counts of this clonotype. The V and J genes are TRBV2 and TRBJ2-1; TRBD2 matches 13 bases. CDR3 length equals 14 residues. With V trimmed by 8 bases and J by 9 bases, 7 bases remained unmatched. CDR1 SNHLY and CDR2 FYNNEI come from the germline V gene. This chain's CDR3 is CASGRLAGGGEQFF. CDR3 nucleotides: TGTGCCAGCGGTAGACTAGCGGGAGGTGGTGAGCAGTTCTTC.

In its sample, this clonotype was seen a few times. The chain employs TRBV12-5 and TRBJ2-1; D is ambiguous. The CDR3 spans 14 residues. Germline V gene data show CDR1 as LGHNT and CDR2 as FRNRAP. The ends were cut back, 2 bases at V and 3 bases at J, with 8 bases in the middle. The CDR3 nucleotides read TGTGCTAGTGGTTTGTCCGGGTTCTACAATGAGCAGTTCTTC. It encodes CASGLSGFYNEQFF.